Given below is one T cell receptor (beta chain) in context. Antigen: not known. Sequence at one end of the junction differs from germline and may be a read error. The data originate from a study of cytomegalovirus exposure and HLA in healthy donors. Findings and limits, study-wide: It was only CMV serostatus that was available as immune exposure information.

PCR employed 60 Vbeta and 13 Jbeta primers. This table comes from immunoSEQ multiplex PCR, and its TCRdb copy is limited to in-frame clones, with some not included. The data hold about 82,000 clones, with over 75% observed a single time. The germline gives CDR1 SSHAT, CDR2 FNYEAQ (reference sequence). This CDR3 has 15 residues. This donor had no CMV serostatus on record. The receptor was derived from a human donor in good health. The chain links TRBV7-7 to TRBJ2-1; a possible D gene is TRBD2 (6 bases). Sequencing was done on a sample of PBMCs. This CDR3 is CASSQNPSGVNEQFF. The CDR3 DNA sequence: TGTGCTAGCAGCCAGAATCCCTCGGGAGTCAATGAGCAGTTCTTC.